This entry describes one T cell receptor beta chain. Its cognate antigen is unknown. The sample belongs to a study of response to subunit inactivated influenza vaccine. CDR1 and CDR2 from the germline V gene are ENHRY and SYGVKD. With 2 bases removed from V and 2 bases from J, the gap between germline ends came to 11 bases. The length of the CDR3 is 15 residues. Regarding the study as a whole: Researchers suggested that each seasonal influenza vaccination recruits few new T cells.

TCRdb passed the RT-PCR reads through MiXCR, listing each CDR3 protein once. Of roughly 710,000 distinct CDR3 sequences listed, around 15% are singletons. The TCR originated in a man in his forties or fifties who received an inactivated influenza vaccine. This chain links TRBV10-3 with TRBJ2-3; D is unclear. Sequenced material: PBMCs from blood, taken 14 days before vaccination. The CDR3 DNA reads as TGTGCCATCAGTGAGGGAGCAGGCTACACAGATACGCAGTATTTT. Protein product: CAISEGAGYTDTQYF.